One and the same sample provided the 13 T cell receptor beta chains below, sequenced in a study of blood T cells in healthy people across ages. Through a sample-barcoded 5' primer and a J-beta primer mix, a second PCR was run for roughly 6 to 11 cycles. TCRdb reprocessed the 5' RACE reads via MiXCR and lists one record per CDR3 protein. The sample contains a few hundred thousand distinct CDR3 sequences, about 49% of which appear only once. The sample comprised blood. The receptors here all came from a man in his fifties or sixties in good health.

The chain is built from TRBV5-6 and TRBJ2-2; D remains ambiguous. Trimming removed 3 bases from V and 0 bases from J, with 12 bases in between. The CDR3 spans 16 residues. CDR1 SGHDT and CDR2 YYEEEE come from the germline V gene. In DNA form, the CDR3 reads TGTGCCAGCAGCTCGCAACTTATGGCGAACACCGGGGAGCTGTTTTTT. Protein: CASSSQLMANTGELFF.

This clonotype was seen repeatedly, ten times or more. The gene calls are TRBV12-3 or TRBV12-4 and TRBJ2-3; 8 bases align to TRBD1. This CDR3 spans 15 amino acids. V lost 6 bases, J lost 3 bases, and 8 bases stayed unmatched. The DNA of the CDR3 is TGTGCCAGCAGGGGGAAGGACAGGGTGACAGATACGCAGTATTTT. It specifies CASRGKDRVTDTQYF.

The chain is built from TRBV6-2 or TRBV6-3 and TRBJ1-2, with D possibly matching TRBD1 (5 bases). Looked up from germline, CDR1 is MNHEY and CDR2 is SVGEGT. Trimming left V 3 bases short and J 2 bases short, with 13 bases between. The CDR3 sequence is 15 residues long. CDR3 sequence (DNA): TGTGCCAGCAGTTATCCGGGACGGACGAACTATGGCTACACCTTC. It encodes CASSYPGRTNYGYTF.

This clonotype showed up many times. The CDR3 DNA is TGTGCCATCAGTGGGAAGGGTTTCGAGCAGTACTTC. Its translation is CAISGKGFEQYF. The chain has TRBV10-3 and TRBJ2-7, with D uncertain. With 4 bases removed from V and 6 bases from J, the gap between germline ends came to 10 bases. This CDR3 region has 12 residues. The germline V gene has CDR1 ENHRY and CDR2 SYGVKD.

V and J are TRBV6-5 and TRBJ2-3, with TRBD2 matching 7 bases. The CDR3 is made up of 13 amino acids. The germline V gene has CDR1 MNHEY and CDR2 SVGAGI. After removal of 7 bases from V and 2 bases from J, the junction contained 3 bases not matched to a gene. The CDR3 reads CASNGDYTDTQYF. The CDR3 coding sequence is TGTGCCAGCAATGGGGACTACACAGATACGCAGTATTTT.

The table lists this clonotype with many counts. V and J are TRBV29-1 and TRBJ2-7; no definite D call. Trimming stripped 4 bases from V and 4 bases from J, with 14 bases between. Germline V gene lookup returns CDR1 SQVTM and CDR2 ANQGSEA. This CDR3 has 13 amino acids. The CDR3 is CSVGGSARYEQYF. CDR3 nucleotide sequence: TGCAGCGTTGGTGGCTCGGCGCGGTACGAGCAGTACTTC.

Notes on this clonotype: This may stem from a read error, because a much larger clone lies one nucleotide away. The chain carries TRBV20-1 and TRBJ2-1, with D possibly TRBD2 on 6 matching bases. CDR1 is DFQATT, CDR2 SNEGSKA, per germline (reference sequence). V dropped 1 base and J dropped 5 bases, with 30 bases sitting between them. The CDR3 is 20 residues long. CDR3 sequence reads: CSARGFGGLTGALGNNEQFF. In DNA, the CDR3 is TGCAGTGCTAGAGGTTTTGGAGGACTAACGGGAGCTCTAGGGAACAATGAGCAGTTCTTC.

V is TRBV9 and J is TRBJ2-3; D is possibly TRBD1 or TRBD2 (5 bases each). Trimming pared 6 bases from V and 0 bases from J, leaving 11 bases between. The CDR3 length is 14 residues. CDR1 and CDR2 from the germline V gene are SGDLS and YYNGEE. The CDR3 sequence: CASTRDQSTDTQYF. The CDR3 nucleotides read TGTGCCAGCACCCGGGACCAAAGCACAGATACGCAGTATTTT.

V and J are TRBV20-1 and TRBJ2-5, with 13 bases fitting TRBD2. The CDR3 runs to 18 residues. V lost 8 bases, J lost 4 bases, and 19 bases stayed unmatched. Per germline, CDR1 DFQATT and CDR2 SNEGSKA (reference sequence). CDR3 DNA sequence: TGCAGTCCCCCGGACGACACACTGAGGACTAGCGGGAGAGAGACCCAGTACTTC. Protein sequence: CSPPDDTLRTSGRETQYF.

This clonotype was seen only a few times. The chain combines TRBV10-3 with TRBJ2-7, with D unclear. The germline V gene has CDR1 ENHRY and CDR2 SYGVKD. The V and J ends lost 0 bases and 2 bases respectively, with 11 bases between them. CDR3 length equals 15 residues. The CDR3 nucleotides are TGTGCCATCAGTGAGTCGGGCAGGTTGACCTACGAGCAGTACTTC. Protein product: CAISESGRLTYEQYF.

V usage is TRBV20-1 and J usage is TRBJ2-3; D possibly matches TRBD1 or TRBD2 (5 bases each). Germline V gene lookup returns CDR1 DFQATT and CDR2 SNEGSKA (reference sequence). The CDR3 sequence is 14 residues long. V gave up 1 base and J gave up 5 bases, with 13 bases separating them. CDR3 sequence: CSARGGIWKDTQYF. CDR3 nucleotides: TGCAGTGCTAGAGGGGGGATCTGGAAAGATACGCAGTATTTT.

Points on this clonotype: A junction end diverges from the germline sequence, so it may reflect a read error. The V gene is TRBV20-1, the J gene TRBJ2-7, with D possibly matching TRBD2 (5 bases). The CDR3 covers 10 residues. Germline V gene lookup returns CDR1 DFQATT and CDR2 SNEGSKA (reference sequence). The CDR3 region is CRASRTVQYF. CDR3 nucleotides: TGCAGGGCTAGTAGGACTGTGCAGTACTTC.

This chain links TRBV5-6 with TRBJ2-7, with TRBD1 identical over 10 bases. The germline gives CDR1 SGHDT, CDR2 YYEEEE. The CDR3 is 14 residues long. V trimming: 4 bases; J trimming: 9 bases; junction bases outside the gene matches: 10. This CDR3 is CASSPPGQGRRQYF. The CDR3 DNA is TGTGCCAGCAGCCCTCCGGGACAGGGGAGGAGGCAGTACTTC.